This record covers a single T cell receptor beta chain. What it binds is unknown. The CDR3 covers 16 residues. These data are taken from a study of OX40 agonist ivuxolimab in advanced cancers. General study findings and limits: Clonal expansion in partial responders at 0.1-3.0 mg/kg ranked among the lowest. CD4+ T cells averaged fewer expanded clones than CD8+ T cells. At 0.1 to 3.0 mg/kg, clonal expansion of CD4+ and CD8+ blood T cells had occurred by week 6.

The assay was immunoSEQ multiplex PCR, and TCRdb's table has in-frame clones only and misses some. The table records 65,000 to 80,000 clones, roughly 80% of them present only once. The source was CD4+ or CD8+ T cells sorted from blood, collected in a trial of the OX40 agonist ivuxolimab. This clonotype was obtained from an adult with an advanced solid tumor such as melanoma, head and neck, liver or kidney cancer. The genes are TRBV21-1 and TRBJ2-7. TRBV21-1 is designated a pseudogene. The CDR3 spells CASSSWHYPGAYEQYF. Written as DNA, the CDR3 is TGTGCCAGCAGCAGCTGGCACTATCCCGGGGCGTACGAGCAGTACTTC.